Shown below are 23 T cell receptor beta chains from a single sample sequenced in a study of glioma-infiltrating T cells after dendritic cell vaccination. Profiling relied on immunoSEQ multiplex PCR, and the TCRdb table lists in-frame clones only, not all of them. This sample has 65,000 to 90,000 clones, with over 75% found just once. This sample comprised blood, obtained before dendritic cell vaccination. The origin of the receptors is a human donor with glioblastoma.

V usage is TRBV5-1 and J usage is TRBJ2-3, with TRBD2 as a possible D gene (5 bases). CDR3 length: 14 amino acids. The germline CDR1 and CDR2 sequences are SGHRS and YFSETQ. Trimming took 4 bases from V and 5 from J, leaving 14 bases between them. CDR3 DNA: TGCGCCAGCAGCCCGGGATATCGGGTAGATACGCAGTATTTT. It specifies CASSPGYRVDTQYF. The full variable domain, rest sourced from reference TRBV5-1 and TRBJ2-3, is KAGVTQTPRYLIKTRGQQVTLSCSPISGHRSVSWYQQTPGQGLQFLFEYFSETQRNKGNFPGRFSGRQFSNSRSEMNVSTLELGDSALYLCASSPGYRVDTQYFGPGTRLTVL.

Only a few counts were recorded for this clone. The CDR3: CASRSDSWGLYEQYV. CDR3 DNA sequence: TGTGCCAGCAGGTCAGACAGCTGGGGACTCTACGAGCAGTACGTC. The J gene is TRBJ2-7, the V gene TRBV6-5; TRBD2 is a possible D gene (6 bases). V lost 6 bases, J lost 3 bases, and 18 bases lay in between. CDR3 size: 15 residues. Looked up from germline, CDR1 is MNHEY and CDR2 is SVGAGI.

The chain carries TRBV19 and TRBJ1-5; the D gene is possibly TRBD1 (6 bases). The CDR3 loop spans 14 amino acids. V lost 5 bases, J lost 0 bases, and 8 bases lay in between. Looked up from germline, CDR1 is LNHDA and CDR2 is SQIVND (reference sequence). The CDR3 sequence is CASSVQGSNQPQHF. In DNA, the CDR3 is TGTGCCAGTAGTGTACAGGGTAGCAATCAGCCCCAGCATTTT.

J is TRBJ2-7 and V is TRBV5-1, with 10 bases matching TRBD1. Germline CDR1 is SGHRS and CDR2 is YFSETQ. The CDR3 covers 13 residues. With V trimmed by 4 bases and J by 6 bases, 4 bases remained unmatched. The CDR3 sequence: CASSPRTGGEQYF. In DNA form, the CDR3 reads TGCGCCAGCAGCCCAAGGACAGGGGGCGAGCAGTACTTC.

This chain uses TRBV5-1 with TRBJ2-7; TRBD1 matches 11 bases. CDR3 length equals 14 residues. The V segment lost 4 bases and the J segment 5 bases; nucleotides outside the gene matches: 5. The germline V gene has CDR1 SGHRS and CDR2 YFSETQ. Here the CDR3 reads CASSPRTGGDEQYF. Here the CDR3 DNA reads TGCGCCAGCAGCCCTCGGACAGGGGGCGACGAGCAGTACTTC. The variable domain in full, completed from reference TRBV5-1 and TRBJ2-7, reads KAGVTQTPRYLIKTRGQQVTLSCSPISGHRSVSWYQQTPGQGLQFLFEYFSETQRNKGNFPGRFSGRQFSNSRSEMNVSTLELGDSALYLCASSPRTGGDEQYFGPGTRLTVT.

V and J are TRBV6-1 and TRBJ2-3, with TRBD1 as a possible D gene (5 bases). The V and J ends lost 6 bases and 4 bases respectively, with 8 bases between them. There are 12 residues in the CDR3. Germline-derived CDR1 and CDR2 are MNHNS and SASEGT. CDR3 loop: CASRGVSDTQYF. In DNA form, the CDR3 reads TGTGCCAGCAGAGGGGTTTCAGATACGCAGTATTTT.

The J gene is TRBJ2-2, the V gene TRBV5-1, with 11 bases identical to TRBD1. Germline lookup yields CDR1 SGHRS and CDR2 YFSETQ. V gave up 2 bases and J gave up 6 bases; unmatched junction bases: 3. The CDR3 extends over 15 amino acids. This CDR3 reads CASSLGTGGAGELFF. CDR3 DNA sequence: TGCGCCAGCAGCTTAGGGACAGGGGGAGCCGGGGAGCTGTTTTTT.

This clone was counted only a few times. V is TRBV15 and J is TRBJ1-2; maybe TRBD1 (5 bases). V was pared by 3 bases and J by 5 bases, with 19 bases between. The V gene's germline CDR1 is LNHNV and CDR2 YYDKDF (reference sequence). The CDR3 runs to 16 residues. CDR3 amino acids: CATSRGGAEEPYGYTF. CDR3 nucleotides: TGTGCCACCAGCAGGGGAGGGGCAGAGGAACCGTATGGCTACACCTTC.

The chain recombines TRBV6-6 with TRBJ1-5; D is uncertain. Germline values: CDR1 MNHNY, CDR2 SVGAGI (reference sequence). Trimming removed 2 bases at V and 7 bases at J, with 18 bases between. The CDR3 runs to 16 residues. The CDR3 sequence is CASSYGVQSQQQPQHF. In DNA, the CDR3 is TGTGCCAGCAGTTACGGTGTACAATCCCAACAACAGCCCCAGCATTTT.

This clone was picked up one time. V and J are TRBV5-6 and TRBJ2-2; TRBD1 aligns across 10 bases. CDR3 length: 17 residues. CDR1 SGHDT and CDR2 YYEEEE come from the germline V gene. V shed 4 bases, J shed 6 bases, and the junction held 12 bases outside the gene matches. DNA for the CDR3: TGTGCCAGCAGCCCATGGGGACAGGGGAGGGTACCCGGGGAGCTGTTTTTT. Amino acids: CASSPWGQGRVPGELFF.

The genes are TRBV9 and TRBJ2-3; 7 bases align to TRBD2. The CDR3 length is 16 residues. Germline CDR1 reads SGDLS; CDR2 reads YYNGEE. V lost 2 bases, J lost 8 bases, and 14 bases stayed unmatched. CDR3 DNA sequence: TGTGCCAGCAGCGTCCAGACTAGCCGTAGGGAGGGTACGCAGTATTTT. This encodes CASSVQTSRREGTQYF. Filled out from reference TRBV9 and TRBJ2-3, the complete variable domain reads DSGVTQTPKHLITATGQRVTLRCSPRSGDLSVYWYQQSLDQGLQFLIQYYNGEERAKGNILERFSAQQFPDLHSELNLSSLELGDSALYFCASSVQTSRREGTQYFGPGTRLTVL.

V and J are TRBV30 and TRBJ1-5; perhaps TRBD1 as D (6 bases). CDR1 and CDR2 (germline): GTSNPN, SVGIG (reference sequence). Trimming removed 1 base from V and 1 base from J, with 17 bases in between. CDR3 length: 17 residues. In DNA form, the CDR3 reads TGTGCCTGGAGTGCCACAAAAGGGGGGGCGAGCAATCAGCCCCAGCATTTT. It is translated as CAWSATKGGASNQPQHF. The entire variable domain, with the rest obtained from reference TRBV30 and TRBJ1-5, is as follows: SQTIHQWPATLVQPVGSPLSLECTVEGTSNPNLYWYRQAAGRGLQLLFYSVGIGQISSEVPQNLSASRPQDRQFILSSKKLLLSDSGFYLCAWSATKGGASNQPQHFGDGTRLSIL.

The CDR3, as DNA: TGTGCCAGTAGCCGGACAGGGATTTCAACTAATGAAAAACTGTTTTTT. Protein: CASSRTGISTNEKLFF. The V and J genes are TRBV19 and TRBJ1-4, with 8 bases that match TRBD1. Germline-derived CDR1 and CDR2 are LNHDA and SQIVND (reference sequence). The CDR3 is made up of 16 amino acids. After removal of 6 bases from V and 0 bases from J, the junction contained 6 bases not matched to a gene.

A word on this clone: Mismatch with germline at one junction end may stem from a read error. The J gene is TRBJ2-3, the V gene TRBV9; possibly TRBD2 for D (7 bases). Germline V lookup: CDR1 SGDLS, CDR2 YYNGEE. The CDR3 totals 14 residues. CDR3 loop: CASSGRGGTDAQYF. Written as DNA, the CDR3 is TGTGCCAGCAGCGGTAGGGGGGGCACAGATGCGCAGTATTTT.

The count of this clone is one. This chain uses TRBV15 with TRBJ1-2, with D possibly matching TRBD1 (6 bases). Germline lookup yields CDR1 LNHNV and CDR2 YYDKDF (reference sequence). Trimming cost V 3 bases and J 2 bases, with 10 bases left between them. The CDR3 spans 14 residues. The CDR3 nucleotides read TGTGCCACCAGCAGCCGGACAGCCAACTATGGCTACACCTTC. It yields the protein CATSSRTANYGYTF.

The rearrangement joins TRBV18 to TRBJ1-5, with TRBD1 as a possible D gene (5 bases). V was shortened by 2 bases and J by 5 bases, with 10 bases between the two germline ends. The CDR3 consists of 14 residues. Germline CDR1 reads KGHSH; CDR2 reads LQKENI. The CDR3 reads CASSPSGSHQPQHF. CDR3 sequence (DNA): TGTGCCAGCTCACCATCAGGGTCACATCAGCCCCAGCATTTT.

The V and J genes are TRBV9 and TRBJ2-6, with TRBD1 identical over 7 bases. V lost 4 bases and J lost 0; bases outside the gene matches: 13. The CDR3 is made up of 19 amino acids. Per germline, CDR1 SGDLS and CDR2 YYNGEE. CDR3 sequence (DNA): TGTGCCAGCAGCTCTCGGGACAGTTCGTCCGTCTCTGGGGCCAACGTCCTGACTTTC. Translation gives CASSSRDSSSVSGANVLTF.

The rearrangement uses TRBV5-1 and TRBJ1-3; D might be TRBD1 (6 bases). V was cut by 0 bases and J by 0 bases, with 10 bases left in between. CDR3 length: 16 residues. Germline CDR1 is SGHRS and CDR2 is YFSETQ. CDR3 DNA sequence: TGCGCCAGCAGCTTGGGACAGGCGGTCTCTGGAAACACCATATATTTT. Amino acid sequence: CASSLGQAVSGNTIYF.

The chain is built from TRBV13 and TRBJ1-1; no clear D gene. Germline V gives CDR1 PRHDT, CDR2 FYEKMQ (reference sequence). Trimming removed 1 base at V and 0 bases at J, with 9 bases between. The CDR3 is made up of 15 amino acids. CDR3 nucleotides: TGTGCCAGCAGCTTAGTGGCAGGCCTGAACACTGAAGCTTTCTTT. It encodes CASSLVAGLNTEAFF.

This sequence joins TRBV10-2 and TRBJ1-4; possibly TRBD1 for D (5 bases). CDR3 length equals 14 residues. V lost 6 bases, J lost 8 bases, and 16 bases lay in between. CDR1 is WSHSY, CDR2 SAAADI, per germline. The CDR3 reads CASSPGTAGEKLFF. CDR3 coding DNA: TGCGCCAGCAGCCCCGGGACCGCGGGAGAAAAACTGTTTTTT.

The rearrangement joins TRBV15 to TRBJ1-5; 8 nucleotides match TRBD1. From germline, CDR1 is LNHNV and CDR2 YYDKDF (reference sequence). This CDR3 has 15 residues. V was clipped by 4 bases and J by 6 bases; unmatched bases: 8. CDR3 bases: TGTGCCACCAGCAACGACCCGCAGGGGGCTCAGCCCCAGCATTTT. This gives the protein CATSNDPQGAQPQHF.

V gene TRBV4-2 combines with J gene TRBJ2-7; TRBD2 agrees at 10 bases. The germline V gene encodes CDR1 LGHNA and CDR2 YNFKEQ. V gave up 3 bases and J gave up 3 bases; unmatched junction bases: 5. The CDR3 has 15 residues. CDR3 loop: CASSQGLATNYEQYF. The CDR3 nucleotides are TGTGCCAGCAGCCAGGGACTAGCGACAAACTACGAGCAGTACTTC.

The CDR3 loop reads CASSVRGTGTDTQYF. DNA for the CDR3: TGTGCCAGCAGCGTACGCGGGACCGGCACAGATACGCAGTATTTT. The rearrangement joins TRBV9 to TRBJ2-3; a possible D gene is TRBD2 (6 bases). The germline CDR1 and CDR2 sequences are SGDLS and YYNGEE. Trimming cost V 1 base and J 1 base, with 10 bases left between them. The CDR3 spans 15 residues.